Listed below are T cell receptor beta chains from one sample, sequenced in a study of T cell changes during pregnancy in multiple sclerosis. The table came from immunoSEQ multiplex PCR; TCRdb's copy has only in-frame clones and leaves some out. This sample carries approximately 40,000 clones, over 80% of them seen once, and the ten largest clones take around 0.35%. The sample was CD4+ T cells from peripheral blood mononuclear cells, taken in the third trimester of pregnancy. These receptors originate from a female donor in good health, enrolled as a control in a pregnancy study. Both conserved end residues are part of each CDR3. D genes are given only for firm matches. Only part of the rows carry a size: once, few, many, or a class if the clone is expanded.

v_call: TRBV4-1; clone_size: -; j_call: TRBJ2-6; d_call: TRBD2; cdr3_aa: CASSWGLFAGANVLTF; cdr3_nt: TGCGCCAGCAGCTGGGGACTATTCGCTGGGGCCAACGTCCTGACTTTC
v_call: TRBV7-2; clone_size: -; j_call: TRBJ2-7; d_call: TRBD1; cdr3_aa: CASSLAGQGEFEQYF; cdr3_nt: TGTGCCAGCAGCTTAGCGGGACAGGGGGAGTTCGAGCAGTACTTC
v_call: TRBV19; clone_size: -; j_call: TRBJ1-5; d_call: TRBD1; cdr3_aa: CASEGTGGFPYSNQPQHF; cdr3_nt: TGTGCCAGTGAAGGGACAGGGGGCTTCCCTTATAGCAATCAGCCCCAGCATTTT
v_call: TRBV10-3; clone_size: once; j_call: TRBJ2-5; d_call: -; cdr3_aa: CAISKRLEETQYF; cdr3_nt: TGTGCCATCAGTAAGCGATTGGAAGAGACCCAGTACTTC
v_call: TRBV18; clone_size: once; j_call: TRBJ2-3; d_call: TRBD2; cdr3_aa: CASSRTSGSGGTDTQYF; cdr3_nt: TGTGCCAGCTCTCGGACTAGCGGGAGCGGGGGCACAGATACGCAGTATTTT
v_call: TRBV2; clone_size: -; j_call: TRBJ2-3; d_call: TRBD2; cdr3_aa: CASRPGLGVSEGGTDTQYF; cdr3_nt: TGTGCCAGCAGACCGGGACTAGGGGTGTCGGAGGGGGGCACAGATACGCAGTATTTT
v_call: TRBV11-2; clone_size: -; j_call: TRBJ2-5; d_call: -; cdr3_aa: CASSFRFQASVQETQYF; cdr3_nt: TGTGCCAGCAGCTTTCGCTTTCAAGCGTCAGTTCAAGAGACCCAGTACTTC
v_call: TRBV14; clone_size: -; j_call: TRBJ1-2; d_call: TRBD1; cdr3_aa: CASSPRTGGGYTF; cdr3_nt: TGTGCCAGCAGCCCTAGAACAGGGGGTGGCTACACCTTC
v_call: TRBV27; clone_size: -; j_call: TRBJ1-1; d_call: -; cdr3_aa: CASSLLNPREGHGTEAFF; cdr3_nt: TGTGCCAGCAGTTTATTGAATCCCAGGGAAGGTCATGGAACTGAAGCTTTCTTT
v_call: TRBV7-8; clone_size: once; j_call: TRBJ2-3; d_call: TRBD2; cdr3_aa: CASSLGLAGVDTQYF; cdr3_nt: TGTGCCAGCAGCTTAGGACTAGCGGGGGTGGATACGCAGTATTTT
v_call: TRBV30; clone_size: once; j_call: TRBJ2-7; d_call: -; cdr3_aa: CAWRIGGAEQYF; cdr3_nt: TGTGCCTGGAGAATTGGAGGGGCCGAGCAGTACTTC
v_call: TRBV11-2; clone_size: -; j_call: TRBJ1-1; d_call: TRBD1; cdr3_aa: CASSLDTGGNTEAFF; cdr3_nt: TGTGCCAGCAGCTTAGATACAGGGGGTAACACTGAAGCTTTCTTT
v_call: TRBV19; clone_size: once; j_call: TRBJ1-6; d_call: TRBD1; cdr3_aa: CASSRTGGDNSPLHF; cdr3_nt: TGTGCCAGTAGTCGGACAGGGGGCGATAATTCACCCCTCCACTTT
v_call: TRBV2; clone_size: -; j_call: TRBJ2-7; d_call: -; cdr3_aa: CASSDLTPSREQYF; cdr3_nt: TGTGCCAGCAGTGACCTCACGCCGAGTCGCGAGCAGTACTTC
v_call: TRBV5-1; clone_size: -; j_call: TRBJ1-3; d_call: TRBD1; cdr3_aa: CASGKTGGGGNTIYF; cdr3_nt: TGCGCCAGCGGGAAGACAGGGGGTGGTGGAAACACCATATATTTT
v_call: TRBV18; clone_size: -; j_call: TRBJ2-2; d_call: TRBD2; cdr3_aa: CASSPATSGGTGELFF; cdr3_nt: TGTGCCAGCTCACCCGCAACTAGCGGGGGAACCGGGGAGCTGTTTTTT
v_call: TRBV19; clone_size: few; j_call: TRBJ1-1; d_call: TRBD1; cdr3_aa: CASSRGTDHTEAFF; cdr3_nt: TGTGCCAGTAGTAGAGGGACAGATCACACTGAAGCTTTCTTT
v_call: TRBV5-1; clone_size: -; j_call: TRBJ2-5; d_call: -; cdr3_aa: CASSRTNQETQYF; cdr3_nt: TGCGCCAGCAGCCGGACTAACCAAGAGACCCAGTACTTC
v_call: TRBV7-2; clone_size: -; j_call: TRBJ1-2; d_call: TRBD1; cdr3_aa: CASSFDRGPANYGYTF; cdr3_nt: TGTGCCAGCAGCTTCGACAGGGGCCCAGCTAACTATGGCTACACCTTC
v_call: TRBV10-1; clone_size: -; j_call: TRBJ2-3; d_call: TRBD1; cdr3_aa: CASRGQGTDTQYF; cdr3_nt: TGCGCCAGCAGGGGACAGGGCACAGATACGCAGTATTTT
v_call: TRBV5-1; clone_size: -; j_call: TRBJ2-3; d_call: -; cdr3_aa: CASSLEGTPSTDTQYF; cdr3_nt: TGCGCCAGCAGCTTGGAGGGGACTCCTAGCACAGATACGCAGTATTTT
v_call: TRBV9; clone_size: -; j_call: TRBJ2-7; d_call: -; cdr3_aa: CASSVTTGNPSYEQYF; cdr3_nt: TGTGCCAGCAGCGTAACCACAGGGAACCCCTCCTACGAGCAGTACTTC
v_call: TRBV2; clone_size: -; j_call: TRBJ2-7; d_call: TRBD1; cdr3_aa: CASSLTGGGLEQYF; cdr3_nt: TGTGCCAGCAGCCTGACAGGGGGCGGGCTCGAGCAGTACTTC
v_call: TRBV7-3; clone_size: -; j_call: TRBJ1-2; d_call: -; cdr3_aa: CASSYDRDRVYGYTF; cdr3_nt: TGTGCCAGCAGCTATGACCGGGATAGGGTTTATGGCTACACCTTC
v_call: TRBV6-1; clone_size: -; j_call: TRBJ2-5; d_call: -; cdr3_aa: CASSWGPQETQYF; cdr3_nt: TGTGCCAGCAGTTGGGGGCCCCAAGAGACCCAGTACTTC
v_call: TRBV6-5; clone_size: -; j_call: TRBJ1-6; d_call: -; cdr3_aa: CASSYGQGNSPLHF; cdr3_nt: TGTGCCAGCAGTTACGGTCAGGGGAATTCACCCCTCCACTTT
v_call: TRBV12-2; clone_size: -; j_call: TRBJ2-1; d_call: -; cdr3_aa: CASRSPGLAGGRTYNEQFF; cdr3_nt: TGTGCAAGTCGCTCCCCGGGACTAGCGGGAGGTAGGACCTACAATGAGCAGTTCTTC
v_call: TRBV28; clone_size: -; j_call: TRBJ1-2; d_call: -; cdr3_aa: CASSLSFIRQESFYGYTF; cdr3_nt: TGTGCCAGCAGTTTAAGCTTTATCCGACAGGAGTCCTTCTATGGCTACACCTTC
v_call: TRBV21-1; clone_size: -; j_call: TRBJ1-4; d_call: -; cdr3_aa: CAPSRHGWSDNEKLFF; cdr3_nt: TGTGCCCCTAGCCGGCATGGATGGAGTGATAATGAAAAACTGTTTTTT
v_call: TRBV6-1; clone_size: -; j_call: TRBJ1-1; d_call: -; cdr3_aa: CASQMNTEAFF; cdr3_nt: TGTGCCAGCCAGATGAACACTGAAGCTTTCTTT
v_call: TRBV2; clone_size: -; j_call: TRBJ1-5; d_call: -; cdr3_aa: CASSEDTSNQPQHF; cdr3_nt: TGTGCCAGCAGTGAAGACACCAGCAATCAGCCCCAGCATTTT
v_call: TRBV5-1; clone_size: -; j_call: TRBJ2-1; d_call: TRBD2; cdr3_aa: CASSLTSGSYNEQFF; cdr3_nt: TGCGCCAGCAGCCTGACTAGCGGGAGCTACAATGAGCAGTTCTTC
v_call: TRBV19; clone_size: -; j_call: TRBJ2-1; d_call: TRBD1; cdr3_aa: CASSVTDRDNEQFF; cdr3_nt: TGTGCCAGTAGTGTTACTGACAGGGACAATGAGCAGTTCTTC
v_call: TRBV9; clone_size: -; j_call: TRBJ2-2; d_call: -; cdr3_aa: CASSVAIAGELFF; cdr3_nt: TGTGCCAGCAGCGTAGCTATAGCCGGGGAGCTGTTTTTT
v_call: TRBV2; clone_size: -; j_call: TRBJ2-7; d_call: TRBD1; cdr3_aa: CASSRRQGWTYEQYF; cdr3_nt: TGTGCCAGCAGTAGGAGACAGGGGTGGACCTACGAGCAGTACTTC
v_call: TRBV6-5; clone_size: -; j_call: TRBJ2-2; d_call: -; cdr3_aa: CASSYGGVNTGELFF; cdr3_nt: TGTGCCAGCAGTTACGGAGGGGTAAACACCGGGGAGCTGTTTTTT
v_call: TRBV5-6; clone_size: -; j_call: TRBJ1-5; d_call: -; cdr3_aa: CASSLGPQAREPQHF; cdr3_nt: TGTGCCAGCAGCTTGGGCCCGCAGGCCAGAGAGCCCCAGCATTTT
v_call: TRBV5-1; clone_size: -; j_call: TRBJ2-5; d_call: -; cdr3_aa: CASSRGADSQETQYF; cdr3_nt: TGCGCCAGCAGCCGCGGAGCGGACTCTCAAGAGACCCAGTACTTC
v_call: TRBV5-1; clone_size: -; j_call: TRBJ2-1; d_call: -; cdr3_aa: CASSLGRSEREQFF; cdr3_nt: TGCGCCAGCAGCTTGGGGAGAAGCGAACGTGAGCAGTTCTTC
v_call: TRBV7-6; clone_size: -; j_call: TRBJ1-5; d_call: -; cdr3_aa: CASSLGAGRGQPQHF; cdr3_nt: TGTGCCAGCAGCTTAGGTGCGGGGCGCGGTCAGCCCCAGCATTTT
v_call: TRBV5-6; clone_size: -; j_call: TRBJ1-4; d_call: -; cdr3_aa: CASSLGPATNEKLFF; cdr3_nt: TGTGCCAGCAGCCTAGGCCCAGCAACTAATGAAAAACTGTTTTTT
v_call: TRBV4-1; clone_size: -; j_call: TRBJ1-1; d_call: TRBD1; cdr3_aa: CASSQGQGAWNTEAFF; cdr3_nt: TGCGCCAGCAGCCAAGGACAGGGGGCATGGAACACTGAAGCTTTCTTT
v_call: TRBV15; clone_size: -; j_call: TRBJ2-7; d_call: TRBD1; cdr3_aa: CATSRENDRGFQYF; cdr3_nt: TGTGCCACCAGCAGAGAAAACGACAGGGGTTTTCAGTACTTC
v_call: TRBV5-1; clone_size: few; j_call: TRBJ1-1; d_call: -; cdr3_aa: CASSFNRPGNTEAFF; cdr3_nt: TGCGCCAGCAGCTTTAATCGTCCAGGGAACACTGAAGCTTTCTTT
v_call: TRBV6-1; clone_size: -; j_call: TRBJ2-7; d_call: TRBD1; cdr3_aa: CASGPGGYEQYF; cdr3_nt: TGTGCCAGCGGACCAGGGGGTTACGAGCAGTACTTC
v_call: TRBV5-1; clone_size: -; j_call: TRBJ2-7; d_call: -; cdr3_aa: CASTGTNYEQYF; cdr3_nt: TGCGCCAGCACGGGTACTAACTACGAGCAGTACTTC
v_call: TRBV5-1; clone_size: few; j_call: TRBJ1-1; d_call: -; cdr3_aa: CASSLTGNTEAFF; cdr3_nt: TGCGCCAGCAGCTTGACGGGGAACACTGAAGCTTTCTTT
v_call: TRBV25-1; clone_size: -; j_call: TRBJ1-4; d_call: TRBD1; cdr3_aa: CASSELGQGGFEKLFF; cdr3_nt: TGTGCCAGCAGTGAGCTGGGACAGGGGGGATTCGAAAAACTGTTTTTT
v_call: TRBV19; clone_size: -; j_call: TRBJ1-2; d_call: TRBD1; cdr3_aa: CASSINRQGAKTF; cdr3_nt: TGTGCCAGTAGTATAAACCGACAGGGGGCTAAAACCTTC